The 25 T cell receptor beta chains below come from one sample, sequenced in a study of cytomegalovirus exposure and HLA in healthy donors. In the PCR, 60 Vbeta and 13 Jbeta primers were used. The assay was immunoSEQ multiplex PCR, and TCRdb's table has in-frame clones only and misses some. The sample includes 150,000 to 200,000 clones, about 76% of them seen just once. Sequencing input: PBMCs. Receptors were obtained from a female donor in good health and CMV-seronegative.

This chain links TRBV10-2 with TRBJ2-1; 11 bases are a match to TRBD1. This CDR3 region has 14 residues. With 6 bases clipped from V and 12 bases from J, the junction kept 10 bases outside the gene matches. Germline V gene lookup returns CDR1 WSHSY and CDR2 SAAADI. The chain's CDR3 is CASSSGQGASGQFF. The CDR3 DNA sequence: TGCGCCAGCAGCTCAGGACAGGGGGCGAGTGGGCAGTTCTTC.

The J gene is TRBJ2-7, the V gene TRBV28, with 12 bases lining up with TRBD2. This CDR3 contains 15 residues. The V segment lost 5 bases and the J segment 2 bases; nucleotides outside the gene matches: 4. Looked up from germline, CDR1 is MDHEN and CDR2 is SYDVKM. The CDR3 DNA is TGTGCCAGCAGTACCCCTAGCGGGAGGGCCTACGAGCAGTACTTC. Its translation is CASSTPSGRAYEQYF.

The chain joins TRBV5-4 to TRBJ1-4; 7 nucleotides agree with TRBD1. The CDR3 consists of 16 residues. Per the germline V gene, CDR1 is SGHNT and CDR2 is YYREEE (reference sequence). V gave up 2 bases and J gave up 4 bases; unmatched junction bases: 8. The CDR3 bases are TGTGCCAGCAGCTTAATACCGGGACAGTTTAATGAAAAACTGTTTTTT. The encoded protein is CASSLIPGQFNEKLFF.

A few counts support this clone. J is TRBJ1-1 and V is TRBV20-1; D call uncertain. Trimming left V 6 bases short and J 7 bases short, with 12 bases between. The CDR3 length is 11 residues. In germline, CDR1 is DFQATT, CDR2 SNEGSKA (reference sequence). DNA for the CDR3: TGCAGTGCCAAGCGGCAGGATGAAGCTTTCTTT. Translation gives CSAKRQDEAFF.

This clone appeared a few times. The chain recombines TRBV2 with TRBJ2-3, with D possibly being TRBD2 (5 bases). V lost 7 bases, J lost 2 bases, and 13 bases lay in between. From germline, CDR1 is SNHLY and CDR2 FYNNEI. The CDR3 is 14 amino acids. This CDR3 is CASMRRLYTDTQYF. In DNA form, the CDR3 reads TGTGCCAGCATGCGTCGACTATACACAGATACGCAGTATTTT.

The chain couples TRBV10-3 to TRBJ2-3; 9 positions agree with TRBD2. The CDR3 is 12 residues long. After removal of 4 bases from V and 12 bases from J, the junction contained 5 bases not matched to a gene. Per the germline V gene, CDR1 is ENHRY and CDR2 is SYGVKD. The CDR3 protein is CAISGPGLAQYF. DNA for the CDR3: TGTGCCATCAGTGGGCCGGGACTAGCTCAGTATTTT.

This clone has just a few counts. The chain employs TRBV5-1 and TRBJ2-4; 8 bases align to TRBD1. V shed 7 bases and J 6 bases; nucleotides not matched to a gene: 9. Germline V gene lookup returns CDR1 SGHRS and CDR2 YFSETQ. The CDR3 totals 14 residues. The CDR3 loop is CASGDAGGRNIQYF. CDR3 nucleotides: TGCGCCAGCGGAGACGCAGGGGGCAGAAACATTCAGTACTTC.

This clone has a single count. The chain uses TRBV30 and TRBJ2-1; no firm D call. The CDR3 is made up of 13 amino acids. The V gene's germline CDR1 is GTSNPN and CDR2 SVGIG (reference sequence). The germline V and J ends were trimmed by 0 bases and 4 bases, with 7 bases remaining between them. CDR3 in amino acids: CAWSVRQYNEQFF. The CDR3 bases are TGTGCCTGGAGTGTACGACAATACAATGAGCAGTTCTTC.

V and J are TRBV2 and TRBJ2-1; TRBD1 matches at 10 bases. From germline, CDR1 is SNHLY and CDR2 FYNNEI. After removal of 10 bases from V and 7 bases from J, the junction contained 7 bases not matched to a gene. There are 13 residues in the CDR3. The CDR3 DNA follows: TGTGCCAACACCCGGGACAGGGGAAATGAGCAGTTCTTC. Residues: CANTRDRGNEQFF.

V and J are TRBV29-1 and TRBJ2-7; possibly TRBD2 for D (6 bases). The CDR3 has 14 residues. With 4 bases removed from V and 0 bases from J, the gap between germline ends came to 13 bases. Germline V gene data show CDR1 as SQVTM and CDR2 as ANQGSEA. In nucleotides, the CDR3 is TGCAGCGTTGGGGGGGTCGTGGGCTCCTACGAGCAGTACTTC. Protein: CSVGGVVGSYEQYF.

Here the CDR3 DNA reads TGTGCCAGCAGCTTGTATAGCACTGAAGCTTTCTTT. It codes for CASSLYSTEAFF. The rearrangement uses TRBV5-4 and TRBJ1-1; D unclear. The germline CDR1 and CDR2 sequences are SGHNT and YYREEE (reference sequence). The CDR3 sequence is 12 residues long. Trimming stripped 1 base from V and 4 bases from J, with 5 bases between.

The V gene is TRBV15, the J gene TRBJ1-1; D is undetermined. The CDR3 extends over 14 amino acids. Germline CDR1 and CDR2: LNHNV and YYDKDF (reference sequence). Trimming removed 1 base at V and 2 bases at J, with 8 bases between. The CDR3 nucleotides are TGTGCCACCAGCAGAGCGGGATTTAACACTGAAGCTTTCTTT. This codes for CATSRAGFNTEAFF.

The rearrangement joins TRBV29-1 to TRBJ1-1, with D unclear. The V gene lost 7 bases and the J gene lost 1 base, with 19 bases spanning the gap. The V gene's germline CDR1 is SQVTM and CDR2 ANQGSEA. The CDR3 runs 15 residues. The CDR3 sequence is CSALREGRRNTEAFF. The CDR3 DNA sequence: TGCAGCGCCCTTCGTGAGGGCCGACGGAACACTGAAGCTTTCTTT. The full variable domain, in which reference TRBV29-1 and TRBJ1-1 provide the parts outside the CDR3, is SAVISQKPSRDICQRGTSLTIQCQVDSQVTMMFWYRQQPGQSLTLIATANQGSEATYESGFVIDKFPISRPNLTFSTLTVSNMSPEDSSIYLCSALREGRRNTEAFFGQGTRLTVV.

The chain links TRBV18 to TRBJ1-1, with 9 nucleotides matching TRBD1. The length of the CDR3 is 14 residues. Looked up from germline, CDR1 is KGHSH and CDR2 is LQKENI. Unmatched junction bases numbered 6, after V lost 3 bases and J lost 7 bases. The DNA of the CDR3 is TGTGCCAGCTCACCCGGGACAGGGAGAAGTGAAGCTTTCTTT. The encoded protein is CASSPGTGRSEAFF.

The chain has TRBV10-3 and TRBJ2-3; D not resolved. Germline V gene lookup returns CDR1 ENHRY and CDR2 SYGVKD. Deletions cut 4 bases from V and 2 bases from J, with 4 bases between. The CDR3 loop spans 12 amino acids. CDR3 DNA sequence: TGTGCCATCAGTGCAAACACAGATACGCAGTATTTT. Translated, it gives CAISANTDTQYF.

The V call is TRBV5-1, the J call TRBJ2-3; TRBD1 is a possible D gene (5 bases). CDR1 is SGHRS, CDR2 YFSETQ, per germline. The CDR3 contains 13 residues. The V end was cut by 2 bases, the J end by 6 bases, with 10 bases between. The CDR3 DNA reads TGCGCCAGCAGCTTTTGGGGCCGGGATACGCAGTATTTT. Its translation is CASSFWGRDTQYF.

The V and J genes are TRBV25-1 and TRBJ1-6; 10 positions match TRBD1. Trimming removed 7 bases from V and 7 bases from J; junction bases left unmatched: 7. This CDR3 has 15 residues. The germline gives CDR1 MGHDK, CDR2 SYGVNS. CDR3 DNA sequence: TGTGCCAGCACCGGGGGGGACAGGGGAAATTCACCCCTCCACTTT. It translates to CASTGGDRGNSPLHF.

The V and J genes are TRBV7-9 and TRBJ1-1; the match to TRBD1 covers 12 bases. From germline, CDR1 is SEHNR and CDR2 FQNEAQ (reference sequence). CDR3 length: 16 amino acids. In DNA form, the CDR3 reads TGTGGATGGGAGCCAGGGACAGGGGGCCGGAGGACTGAAGCTTTCTTT. It yields the protein CGWEPGTGGRRTEAFF.

The chain combines TRBV5-1 with TRBJ2-7, with 12 bases identical to TRBD1. Germline V gene sequence: CDR1 SGHRS, CDR2 YFSETQ. The CDR3 spans 13 residues. V trimming: 8 bases; J trimming: 2 bases; junction bases outside the gene matches: 2. As DNA, the CDR3 is TGCGCCAGTGGGACAGGGGGCCCCTACGAGCAGTACTTC. Residues: CASGTGGPYEQYF.

The chain combines TRBV28 with TRBJ1-5; perhaps TRBD1 as D (5 bases). Trimming cost V 2 bases and J 6 bases, with 11 bases left between them. This CDR3 region has 14 residues. Per germline, CDR1 MDHEN and CDR2 SYDVKM. In DNA form, the CDR3 reads TGTGCCAGCAGTTTAGGGGGGAGGGCTCAGCCCCAGCATTTT. This encodes CASSLGGRAQPQHF.

This chain joins TRBV7-2 and TRBJ1-4, with TRBD1 matching 8 bases. Germline trimming cut 1 base from V and 6 bases from J; bases unmatched to any gene: 1. The germline CDR1 and CDR2 sequences are SGHTA and FQGNSA. This CDR3 comprises 14 residues. In DNA form, the CDR3 reads TGTGCCAGCAGCTTAGGGACAGGGTATGAAAAACTGTTTTTT. This sequence encodes CASSLGTGYEKLFF.

Only one count was recorded for this clone. The chain has TRBV7-6 and TRBJ1-1; D is unclear. CDR1 is SGHVS, CDR2 FNYEAQ, per germline. This CDR3 has 14 amino acids. Trimming left V 1 base short and J 2 bases short, with 8 bases between. The CDR3 sequence is CASSLGQFNTEAFF. CDR3 sequence (DNA): TGTGCCAGCAGCTTAGGACAATTTAACACTGAAGCTTTCTTT.

The rearrangement links TRBV2 to TRBJ1-1, with D unclear. Germline values: CDR1 SNHLY, CDR2 FYNNEI. This CDR3 has 14 amino acids. The V end was cut by 2 bases, the J end by 11 bases, with 18 bases between. The CDR3 protein is CASSESLVGGRAFF. CDR3 DNA sequence: TGTGCCAGCAGTGAATCCCTGGTCGGAGGGCGGGCTTTCTTT.

The rearrangement uses TRBV15 and TRBJ2-7, with 8 bases fitting TRBD1. Unmatched junction bases numbered 6, after V lost 3 bases and J lost 2 bases. Germline V gene lookup returns CDR1 LNHNV and CDR2 YYDKDF (reference sequence). This CDR3 has 15 residues. In DNA form, the CDR3 reads TGTGCCACCAGCAGCGGGACAGGCTTTACCTACGAGCAGTACTTC. It specifies CATSSGTGFTYEQYF. The whole variable domain, remainder taken from reference TRBV15 and TRBJ2-7, is DAMVIQNPRYQVTQFGKPVTLSCSQTLNHNVMYWYQQKSSQAPKLLFHYYDKDFNNEADTPDNFQSRRPNTSFCFLDIRSPGLGDTAMYLCATSSGTGFTYEQYFGPGTRLTVT.

The rearrangement links TRBV6-6 to TRBJ2-5; the match to TRBD2 covers 7 bases. Looked up from germline, CDR1 is MNHNY and CDR2 is SVGAGI (reference sequence). With V trimmed by 2 bases and J by 1 base, 1 base remained unmatched. The length of the CDR3 is 14 residues. CDR3 loop: CASSYRTSQETQYF. The CDR3 DNA reads as TGTGCCAGCAGTTACCGGACTAGCCAAGAGACCCAGTACTTC.